Listed here are 10 T cell receptor beta chains from one sample, sequenced in a study of Ad26.COV2.S vaccination and SARS-CoV-2 variants. TCRdb keeps only in-frame clones here, not all; method: immunoSEQ multiplex PCR. The sample holds approximately 480,000 clones, 87% seen once. Regarding treatment: some 20 received Ad26.COV2.S at low or high dose, single or two shots; roughly five received placebo; per-sample allocation not given. Samples came from day 63 after the first vaccine or placebo injection. The specimen was peripheral blood, collected in a trial of Ad26.COV2.S vaccine versus placebo. Source of these receptors: a person between 18 and 65 years old who received the Ad26.COV2.S COVID-19 vaccine or a placebo.

V gene TRBV12-3 or TRBV12-4 combines with J gene TRBJ2-7, with 7 positions matching TRBD1. Trimming cost V 4 bases and J 11 bases; bases outside gene matches: 11. CDR3 length: 13 amino acids. CDR3: CASSSSTGSRKYF. CDR3 nucleotides: TGTGCCAGCAGTTCCTCGACAGGGAGCAGAAAGTACTTC.

The V call is TRBV5-1, the J call TRBJ2-7; 10 nucleotides agree with TRBD2. The CDR3 runs 13 residues. Germline values: CDR1 SGHRS, CDR2 YFSETQ. V was pared by 5 bases and J by 3 bases, with 2 bases of the junction left unmatched. Here the CDR3 reads CASRTSGRYEQYF. The CDR3 DNA follows: TGCGCCAGCAGGACTAGCGGGCGCTACGAGCAGTACTTC.

The chain uses TRBV6-5 and TRBJ1-4; 7 bases fit TRBD1. Per germline, CDR1 MNHEY and CDR2 SVGAGI. The junction had 10 bases not matched to a gene; V was cut back by 10 bases and J by 5 bases. This CDR3 has 14 residues. This CDR3 reads CANRARDRNEKLFF. The DNA for the CDR3 is TGTGCCAACAGGGCCCGGGACAGAAATGAAAAACTGTTTTTT.

This chain links TRBV2 with TRBJ1-1; D ambiguous. CDR3 length: 13 residues. Germline CDR1 and CDR2: SNHLY and FYNNEI. The ends were cut back, 7 bases at V and 0 bases at J, with 9 bases in the middle. CDR3 sequence: CASIRGMNTEAFF. The CDR3 nucleotides read TGTGCCAGCATCCGTGGAATGAACACTGAAGCTTTCTTT.

The chain couples TRBV30 to TRBJ2-3, with D unclear. Germline CDR1 GTSNPN, CDR2 SVGIG (reference sequence). The V and J ends lost 2 bases and 0 bases respectively, with 12 bases between them. This CDR3 has 15 amino acids. In nucleotides, the CDR3 is TGTGCCTGGAGTATCTCTATCCCTAGCACAGATACGCAGTATTTT. It yields the protein CAWSISIPSTDTQYF.

This chain connects TRBV12-3 or TRBV12-4 to TRBJ1-6; 7 bases are a match to TRBD1. J lost 9 bases, V lost 6 bases, and 2 bases had no gene match. The CDR3 totals 12 residues. The CDR3 reads CASSRQGSPLHF. The CDR3 region has the DNA TGTGCCAGCAGCCGACAGGGTTCACCCCTCCACTTT.

This rearrangement joins TRBV5-5 to TRBJ2-1; D unresolved. This CDR3 is built from 13 residues. CDR1 and CDR2 from the germline V gene are SGHKS and YYEKEE (reference sequence). V lost 1 base and J 3 bases, leaving 5 bases between the germline ends. The CDR3 DNA follows: TGTGCCAGCAGCTTGAGGGACTACAATGAGCAGTTCTTC. It encodes CASSLRDYNEQFF. The full variable domain, with the rest looked up from reference TRBV5-5 and TRBJ2-1, is DAGVTQSPTHLIKTRGQQVTLRCSPISGHKSVSWYQQVLGQGPQFIFQYYEKEERGRGNFPDRFSARQFPNYSSELNVNALLLGDSALYLCASSLRDYNEQFFGPGTRLTVL.

This clone was counted a single time. The rearrangement joins TRBV28 to TRBJ1-2; D may be TRBD1 (5 bases). Germline CDR1 and CDR2: MDHEN and SYDVKM. The CDR3 runs 13 residues. V was pared by 7 bases and J by 2 bases, with 11 bases between. Written as DNA, the CDR3 is TGTGCCAGCACTTACGCAGGGAACTATGGCTACACCTTC. Protein sequence: CASTYAGNYGYTF.

V and J are TRBV29-1 and TRBJ2-1, with 7 bases that match TRBD1. The CDR3 has 15 residues. The junction had 11 bases not matched to a gene; V was cut back by 5 bases and J by 4 bases. Looked up from germline, CDR1 is SQVTM and CDR2 is ANQGSEA. This CDR3 reads CSVPWGPGGYNEQFF. CDR3 bases: TGCAGCGTTCCCTGGGGGCCAGGGGGTTACAATGAGCAGTTCTTC.

The CDR3 reads CAIREDRSSGNTIYF. The CDR3 coding sequence is TGTGCCATCAGGGAGGACAGGTCCTCTGGAAACACCATATATTTT. V usage is TRBV10-3 and J usage is TRBJ1-3; 7 bases align to TRBD1. The trim removed 6 bases at V and 0 bases at J, leaving 5 bases unmatched. This CDR3 has 15 amino acids. The germline CDR1 and CDR2 sequences are ENHRY and SYGVKD.